The clone carrying this T cell receptor beta chain was counted many times. Germline-derived CDR1 and CDR2 are LNHNV and YYDKDF (reference sequence). V was pared by 0 bases and J by 5 bases, with 7 bases between. The CDR3 covers 13 residues. TCRdb re-called the RT-PCR reads with MiXCR, one entry per CDR3 protein. The sample records about 680,000 distinct CDR3 sequences, around 14% being singletons. What was sequenced was memory CD4+ T cells from blood. The chain has TRBV15 and TRBJ2-5; no reliable D call. The sequence was obtained from a female donor in good health, serving as a healthy control. The CDR3, as DNA: TGTGCCACCAGCAGAGATTCTATGGAGACCCAGTACTTC. Translated, it gives CATSRDSMETQYF.